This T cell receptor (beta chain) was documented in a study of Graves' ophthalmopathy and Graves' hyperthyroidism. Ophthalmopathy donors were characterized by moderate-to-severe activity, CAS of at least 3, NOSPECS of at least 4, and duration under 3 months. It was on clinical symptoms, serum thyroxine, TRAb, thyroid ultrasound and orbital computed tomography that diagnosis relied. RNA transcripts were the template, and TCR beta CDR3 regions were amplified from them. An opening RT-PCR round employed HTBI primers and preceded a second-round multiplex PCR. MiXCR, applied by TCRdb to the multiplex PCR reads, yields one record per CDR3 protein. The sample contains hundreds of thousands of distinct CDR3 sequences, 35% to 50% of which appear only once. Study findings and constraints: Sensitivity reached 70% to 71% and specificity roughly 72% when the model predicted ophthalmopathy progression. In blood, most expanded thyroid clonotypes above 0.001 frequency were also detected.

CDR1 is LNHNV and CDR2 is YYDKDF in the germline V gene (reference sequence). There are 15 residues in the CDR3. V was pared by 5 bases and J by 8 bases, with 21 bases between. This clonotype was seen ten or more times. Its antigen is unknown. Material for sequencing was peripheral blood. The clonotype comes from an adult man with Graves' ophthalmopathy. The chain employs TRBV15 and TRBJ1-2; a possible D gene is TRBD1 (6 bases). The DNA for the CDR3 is TGTGCCACCAGCCCTGACCAGGGGAATTCGCGCGGCTACACCTTC. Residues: CATSPDQGNSRGYTF.